The present T cell receptor beta chain was sequenced within a study of CD8 T cells in Susac syndrome (dated by TCRdb to about 2019). As for the study more broadly: Repertoire sequencing was used to test whether CD8+ T cell activation and differentiation in Susac syndrome was antigen driven.

High-throughput TCR beta sequencing profiled peripheral blood CD8+ and CD4+ T cells from healthy donors, Susac syndrome patients and multiple sclerosis patients. The multiple sclerosis controls were treatment-naive patients whose relapsing-remitting disease, either stable or active, fulfilled the revised McDonald criteria. Bulk CD8+ and CD4+ T cells were purified by magnetic negative isolation, while CD8+ TEMRA cells were enriched using FACS. Blood was drawn into EDTA tubes, processed within 24 hours, and PBMCs were isolated by density gradient centrifugation. PBMCs intended for TCR sequencing were frozen in liquid nitrogen and were later thawed in a 37 degrees C water bath. The sorted or isolated CD4+, CD8+ and CD8+ TEMRA cells had a purity of 90% or higher. General conclusions and limits of the study: The number of individuals in the TCR sequencing and HLA analysis was recognized as being relatively small.

RNA was extracted using the RNeasy kit, and roughly 0.45 to 1 microgram was reverse transcribed with random hexamers. The immunoSEQ multiplex PCR assay, which covers 54 Vbeta and 13 Jbeta segments, was used to amplify TCR beta CDR3 regions. PCR amplification bias was corrected using a synthetic template baseline for primer optimization and computational correction. In the original analysis: Only productive sequences were kept, with reads annotated to V, D and J genes according to IMGT and analyzed in immunoSEQ Analyzer. To calculate clonality, Shannon entropy was normalized by log2 of the number of productive unique sequences and then subtracted from one. Public and private clones were assessed among the 100 most prevalent clones of each patient and control. Susac-specific clones were defined as absent from healthy and MS cohorts, over a thousand published viral clones and other ImmuneACCESS disease sequences. The raw public reads went through TCRdb reprocessing: fastp at Q25, MiXCR clone calling, in-frame beta chains kept. CDR3 protein duplicates are merged, each entry listing the most common genes and DNA. None of the V and J calls come from the authors' own analysis; TCRdb made them. In this sample the table shows around 200,000 distinct CDR3 sequences, approximately 94% of which occur a single time. The ten largest clones take up 0.093% of the sample.

This clonotype has a single count. It has no known antigen specificity. One base away there is no much larger clone; base qualities are not given. Single-read evidence is weak. CDR1 and CDR2 are drawn from the germline V gene: MDHEN, SYDVKM. The CDR3, cysteine through phenylalanine, is 16 amino acids long. Left in the record is the CDR3 DNA by itself, 48 bases read in frame from the first base. At the junction V is shortened by 2 bases and J by 8 bases, with 18 bases in between. Sequencing input: CD4+ T cells from PBMCs. The sequence came from a human donor with multiple sclerosis. This receptor chain uses TRBV28 and TRBJ1-4; the D segment cannot be called with confidence. The nucleotide sequence reads TGTGCCAGCAGTTTAAGTTACTTTCAAGCAGGCGAAAAACTGTTTTTT. Its protein product is CASSLSYFQAGEKLFF.